These 25 T cell receptor beta chains originate from one sample sequenced in a study of identical twins. TCRdb reprocessed the 5' RACE reads with MiXCR, giving one entry per CDR3 protein. The table includes around 490,000 distinct CDR3 sequences, 13% to 15% detected once. This sample also belongs to another study, concerning yellow fever vaccine responses in identical twins.

The sequenced material came from CD4+ T cells sorted from blood. The receptors originated from a woman between 18 and 29 years old in good health.

CDR3 DNA sequence: TGTGCCAGCAGCAGGGGGGTTGTCGGCACAGATACGCAGTATTTT. Amino acids: CASSRGVVGTDTQYF. The chain has TRBV7-9 and TRBJ2-3; the D call may be TRBD1 or TRBD2 (6 bases each). The germline V gene has CDR1 SEHNR and CDR2 FQNEAQ (reference sequence). The CDR3 loop spans 15 amino acids. The ends were cut back, 5 bases at V and 1 base at J, with 13 bases in the middle.

The sample holds a few counts of this clonotype. This chain links TRBV20-1 with TRBJ2-5; the D call may be TRBD1 or TRBD2 (6 bases each). The germline gives CDR1 DFQATT, CDR2 SNEGSKA (reference sequence). Trimming removed 0 bases at V and 4 bases at J, with 18 bases between. The CDR3 contains 16 residues. The CDR3 nucleotides read TGCAGTGCTAGAGATCCCCTCGGGGGCCTGGGAGAGACCCAGTACTTC. Protein product: CSARDPLGGLGETQYF.

V is TRBV5-1 and J is TRBJ2-3, with 8 positions matching TRBD2. Looked up from germline, CDR1 is SGHRS and CDR2 is YFSETQ. The CDR3 runs to 18 residues. V shed 1 base, J shed 2 bases, and the junction held 12 bases outside the gene matches. CDR3 sequence reads: CASSLWSGGIPPTDTQYF. The CDR3, as DNA: TGCGCCAGCAGCTTGTGGAGCGGGGGAATACCACCCACAGATACGCAGTATTTT.

V gene TRBV29-1 combines with J gene TRBJ2-7; the D is unclear. From germline, CDR1 is SQVTM and CDR2 ANQGSEA. V was shortened by 7 bases and J by 2 bases, with 15 bases between the two germline ends. The CDR3 runs to 13 residues. The DNA for the CDR3 is TGCAGCGGCACCGGGCCAGATACCTACGAGCAGTACTTC. Translation gives CSGTGPDTYEQYF.

The gene calls are TRBV28 and TRBJ1-5; 9 bases are shared with TRBD1. V dropped 5 bases and J dropped 0; count of bases not matched to a gene: 5. The CDR3 runs to 16 residues. The germline V gene encodes CDR1 MDHEN and CDR2 SYDVKM. CDR3 sequence: CASSAAGQGSNQPQHF. The CDR3 DNA reads TGTGCCAGCAGTGCCGCGGGACAGGGTAGCAATCAGCCCCAGCATTTT.

The J gene is TRBJ1-1, the V gene TRBV6-1; tentative D call: TRBD1 (6 bases). Per germline, CDR1 MNHNS and CDR2 SASEGT. This CDR3 spans 15 amino acids. Trimming shortened V by 5 bases and J by 3 bases, and 16 bases separated the two germline ends. CDR3 sequence reads: CASSRRSGAYTEAFF. DNA of the CDR3: TGTGCCAGCAGTCGCCGTTCAGGGGCCTACACTGAAGCTTTCTTT.

The V call is TRBV5-1, the J call TRBJ1-5; 7 bases map to TRBD1. The CDR3 sequence is 15 residues long. V dropped 3 bases and J dropped 5; count of bases not matched to a gene: 8. The germline CDR1 and CDR2 sequences are SGHRS and YFSETQ. This chain's CDR3 is CASSWRQGPDQPQHF. The CDR3 nucleotides are TGCGCCAGCAGCTGGAGACAGGGTCCGGATCAGCCCCAGCATTTT.

The V call is TRBV28, the J call TRBJ2-7; 8 nucleotides match TRBD2. The CDR3 totals 14 residues. Germline CDR1 is MDHEN and CDR2 is SYDVKM. The V gene end was trimmed by 8 bases and the J gene end by 5 bases; junction bases not matched to a gene: 11. CDR3 DNA sequence: TGTGCCAGCCACGCGGCGGGAGGAAGGGACGAGCAGTACTTC. Amino acid sequence: CASHAAGGRDEQYF. Drawing the rest from reference TRBV28 and TRBJ2-7, the complete variable domain is DVKVTQSSRYLVKRTGEKVFLECVQDMDHENMFWYRQDPGLGLRLIYFSYDVKMKEKGDIPEGYSVSREKKERFSLILESASTNQTSMYLCASHAAGGRDEQYFGPGTRLTVT.

The rearrangement links TRBV27 to TRBJ2-1; weak D call: TRBD2 (8 bases). The CDR3 has 17 residues. Deletions cut 5 bases from V and 9 bases from J, with 26 bases between. Germline V lookup: CDR1 MNHEY, CDR2 SMNVEV (reference sequence). This chain's CDR3 is CASSLTGVQRGSVEQFF. CDR3 nucleotide sequence: TGTGCCAGCAGTCTCACAGGGGTGCAGCGGGGGAGCGTTGAGCAGTTCTTC.

This chain uses TRBV24-1 with TRBJ2-7; 7 bases agree with TRBD1. CDR3 size: 16 residues. Germline trimming cut 4 bases from V and 5 bases from J; bases unmatched to any gene: 13. Germline values: CDR1 KGHDR, CDR2 SFDVKD. The CDR3 bases are TGTGCCACCAGTGACGCCGGGACAGCGGACATCCACGAGCAGTACTTC. Residues: CATSDAGTADIHEQYF.

The rearrangement links TRBV15 to TRBJ2-7; D not resolved. With 2 bases removed from V and 1 base from J, the gap between germline ends came to 12 bases. Germline CDR1 and CDR2: LNHNV and YYDKDF (reference sequence). This CDR3 is built from 15 residues. CDR3 in DNA: TGTGCCACCAGCAGATCCAAGGGCCAGTCCTACGAGCAGTACTTC. Residues: CATSRSKGQSYEQYF.

Ten or more counts support this clonotype. The genes are TRBV11-2 and TRBJ2-7; 12 bases agree with TRBD2. The CDR3 is 14 amino acids. The germline V gene has CDR1 SGHAT and CDR2 FQNNGV. Losses at the gene ends were 5 bases for V and 5 bases for J; bases not matched to a gene: 4. CDR3 in amino acids: CASSVTSGRHEQYF. The CDR3 DNA follows: TGTGCCAGCAGCGTAACTAGCGGGAGGCACGAGCAGTACTTC. Full variable domain (outside the CDR3, taken from reference TRBV11-2 and TRBJ2-7): EAGVAQSPRYKIIEKRQSVAFWCNPISGHATLYWYQQILGQGPKLLIQFQNNGVVDDSQLPKDRFSAERLKGVDSTLKIQPAKLEDSAVYLCASSVTSGRHEQYFGPGTRLTVT.

The chain uses TRBV18 and TRBJ2-7, with no clear D. The germline V gene encodes CDR1 KGHSH and CDR2 LQKENI. The CDR3 spans 15 residues. V was shortened by 0 bases and J by 2 bases, with 11 bases between the two germline ends. For the CDR3, the DNA is TGTGCCAGCTCACCACCGGCTCCTAGGCCCTACGAGCAGTACTTC. Translated, it gives CASSPPAPRPYEQYF.

J is TRBJ1-5 and V is TRBV12-3 or TRBV12-4, with D uncertain. This CDR3 is built from 14 residues. Trimming cost V 6 bases and J 4 bases, with 13 bases left between them. This chain's CDR3 is CASSAGVGNQPQHF. The CDR3 DNA sequence: TGTGCCAGCAGCGCGGGAGTGGGTAATCAGCCCCAGCATTTT.

This chain connects TRBV24-1 to TRBJ2-3; D is unresolved. The CDR3 extends over 12 amino acids. Trimming cost V 7 bases and J 10 bases, with 14 bases left between them. Germline V gene lookup returns CDR1 KGHDR and CDR2 SFDVKD. The CDR3 region has the DNA TGTGCCACCAGCACCTCCACCGGATCGCAGTATTTT. Protein sequence: CATSTSTGSQYF.

The chain links TRBV6-5 to TRBJ2-5; 7 bases match TRBD1. Trimming cost V 2 bases and J 3 bases; bases outside gene matches: 9. The germline V gene has CDR1 MNHEY and CDR2 SVGAGI. The CDR3 totals 16 residues. This CDR3 reads CASSYPKGAGEETQYF. As DNA, the CDR3 is TGTGCCAGCAGTTACCCGAAGGGGGCAGGGGAAGAGACCCAGTACTTC.

This clonotype was seen ten or more times. The rearrangement joins TRBV12-3 or TRBV12-4 to TRBJ2-1, with D perhaps TRBD1 (5 bases). The CDR3 has 12 residues. Trimming pared 5 bases from V and 10 bases from J, leaving 12 bases between. CDR3 loop: CASSPRAREQFF. The DNA for the CDR3 is TGTGCCAGCAGTCCCAGGGCCAGGGAGCAGTTCTTC.

At least ten counts were recorded for this clonotype. CDR3 loop: CASRGTRWVGVDTQYF. CDR3 DNA sequence: TGCGCCAGCCGCGGGACTAGATGGGTCGGAGTTGATACGCAGTATTTT. This chain connects TRBV5-1 to TRBJ2-3; 8 bases fit TRBD2. Germline CDR1 and CDR2: SGHRS and YFSETQ. The CDR3 runs 16 residues. Trimming at V came to 7 bases and at J to 6 bases, leaving 16 bases not matched to a gene.

V usage is TRBV7-2 and J usage is TRBJ2-5, with 8 bases identical to TRBD2. Trimming cost V 3 bases and J 5 bases; bases outside gene matches: 8. The CDR3 is 15 amino acids. CDR1 SGHTA and CDR2 FQGNSA come from the germline V gene. The CDR3: CASSLGSGGRETQYF. The CDR3 DNA follows: TGTGCCAGCAGCTTGGGGAGCGGGGGAAGGGAGACCCAGTACTTC.

CDR3 in amino acids: CASRGTSTYGYTF. The CDR3 DNA follows: TGTGCCAGCAGAGGGACATCGACCTATGGCTACACCTTC. The rearrangement links TRBV5-4 to TRBJ1-2; TRBD1 is a possible D gene (6 bases). The CDR3 has 13 residues. CDR1 SGHNT and CDR2 YYREEE come from the germline V gene (reference sequence). V was shortened by 5 bases and J by 4 bases, with 12 bases between the two germline ends.

V usage is TRBV4-1 and J usage is TRBJ2-3; 11 bases line up with TRBD2. The CDR3 contains 16 residues. Germline loops: CDR1 MGHRA, CDR2 YSYEKL. With V trimmed by 4 bases and J by 2 bases, 5 bases remained unmatched. CDR3 loop: CASSRPGLADTDTQYF. In nucleotides, the CDR3 is TGCGCCAGCAGCCGACCGGGACTAGCGGACACAGATACGCAGTATTTT.

The chain employs TRBV19 and TRBJ2-7; 12 bases fit TRBD1. Germline V gene lookup returns CDR1 LNHDA and CDR2 SQIVND (reference sequence). This CDR3 comprises 14 residues. J lost 7 bases, V lost 10 bases, and 11 bases had no gene match. CDR3 bases: TGTGCCACTCGTTCGGGACAGGGGGCCTTGGAGCAGTACTTC. This encodes CATRSGQGALEQYF.

The J gene is TRBJ2-1, the V gene TRBV6-1; D is uncertain. Trimming took 6 bases from V and 8 from J, leaving 11 bases between them. This CDR3 is 12 amino acids long. CDR1 MNHNS and CDR2 SASEGT come from the germline V gene. CDR3 DNA sequence: TGTGCCAGCAGATCTAGGAGCGATGAGCAGTTCTTC. It encodes CASRSRSDEQFF.

This clonotype was detected many times. The chain couples TRBV5-1 to TRBJ2-5; 13 positions match TRBD2. The CDR3 loop spans 16 amino acids. Germline V gene sequence: CDR1 SGHRS, CDR2 YFSETQ. V lost 4 bases to trimming and J lost 2 bases; unmatched junction nucleotides: 5. Here the CDR3 DNA reads TGCGCCAGCAGCGGGGGACTAGCGGGGTTTCAAGAGACCCAGTACTTC. Translating it yields CASSGGLAGFQETQYF.

This clonotype has at least ten counts. CDR3 nucleotide sequence: TGTGCCAGCAGTTCCAGGGGGTCTGGGGCCAACGTCCTGACTTTC. The encoded protein is CASSSRGSGANVLTF. The chain carries TRBV28 and TRBJ2-6, with 7 bases aligning to TRBD1. Germline V gene data show CDR1 as MDHEN and CDR2 as SYDVKM. The CDR3 consists of 15 residues. J gave up 1 base and V 4 bases, and 1 base lay outside the gene matches.